The clone carrying this TCR beta chain has just one count. Its antigen remains unknown. The trim removed 5 bases at V and 11 bases at J, leaving 12 bases unmatched. Germline lookup yields CDR1 SGHRS and CDR2 YFSETQ. The length of the CDR3 is 13 residues. Incorporated into the TCR beta cDNA libraries were unique molecular identifiers, which served to reduce PCR and sequencing biases. TCRdb reanalysed the PCR reads using MiXCR and keeps one entry per CDR3 protein. Among 150,000 to 200,000 distinct CDR3 sequences listed, approximately 30% were seen once. This sample was included in a study of post-analysis software for immune sequencing data. Study results and caveats: Roughly five TRBV segments appeared more often in patients than in controls, and TRBV5-6, TRBV5-1 and TRBV20-1 were among these.

Input material: blood. The receptor was isolated from a girl under 18 with multiple sclerosis. The chain carries TRBV5-1 and TRBJ2-5; 7 bases fit TRBD2. As DNA, the CDR3 is TGCGCCAGCAGGACCGGGACTAATAATGAGCAGTACTTC. This gives the protein CASRTGTNNEQYF.